This entry lists 15 T cell receptor beta chains sequenced from one sample in a study of T cell responses to AZD1222 COVID-19 vaccine. Some clones are missing from TCRdb's copy, which holds only in-frame ones; the method was immunoSEQ multiplex PCR. The sample lists more than 100,000 clones, approximately 86% occurring once. This material consisted of peripheral blood, taken on day 0 of AZD1222 vaccination. The receptors derive from an adult in good health.

The chain carries TRBV29-1 and TRBJ2-3, with TRBD2 matching 9 bases. The CDR3 has 15 residues. The germline V gene encodes CDR1 SQVTM and CDR2 ANQGSEA. V lost 3 bases and J lost 2; bases outside the gene matches: 6. The CDR3 nucleotides are TGCAGCGTTGAGGGTGGCGGGGGGGCCACAGATACGCAGTATTTT. Protein product: CSVEGGGGATDTQYF.

This clone was counted a few times. The chain is built from TRBV7-2 and TRBJ1-1; D uncertain. In germline, CDR1 is SGHTA, CDR2 FQGNSA. The CDR3 is made up of 14 amino acids. Trimming cost V 4 bases and J 2 bases, with 11 bases left between them. The CDR3 DNA is TGTGCCAGCAGCTCTTTTGAGGGTAACACTGAAGCTTTCTTT. Protein product: CASSSFEGNTEAFF.

This clone showed up just once. This rearrangement joins TRBV7-6 to TRBJ1-3; the match to TRBD1 covers 8 bases. The CDR3 is 16 amino acids. Germline trimming cut 1 base from V and 3 bases from J; bases unmatched to any gene: 5. Germline loops: CDR1 SGHVS, CDR2 FNYEAQ. CDR3 nucleotides: TGTGCCAGCAGCTTAGGGGCAGGGGGCGTTGGAAACACCATATATTTT. As protein: CASSLGAGGVGNTIYF.

V gene TRBV7-4 combines with J gene TRBJ1-5; D is ambiguous. V was pared by 5 bases and J by 7 bases, with 9 bases between. Per germline, CDR1 SGHVT and CDR2 SQSDAQ. The CDR3 sequence is 12 residues long. The CDR3 region is CASSLWFQPQHF. The CDR3, as DNA: TGTGCCAGCAGCCTTTGGTTCCAGCCCCAGCATTTT.

V gene TRBV7-2 combines with J gene TRBJ1-5, with D possibly matching TRBD1 (5 bases). V was clipped by 6 bases and J by 2 bases, with 14 bases between them. Germline V gene sequence: CDR1 SGHTA, CDR2 FQGNSA. The CDR3 runs to 15 residues. CDR3 sequence: CASSWGGIGNQPQHF. In nucleotides, the CDR3 is TGTGCCAGCAGTTGGGGGGGGATCGGCAATCAGCCCCAGCATTTT.

The V call is TRBV6-2 or TRBV6-3, the J call TRBJ1-4, with no clear D. The CDR3 length is 12 residues. V was cut by 1 base and J by 5 bases, with 2 bases left in between. Germline CDR1 is MNHEY and CDR2 is SVGEGT. The CDR3 here is CASSYWNEKLFF. The CDR3 coding sequence is TGTGCCAGCAGTTACTGGAATGAAAAACTGTTTTTT.

This clone showed up just once. CDR3 amino acids: CASSPSGQGLPQFF. The CDR3 bases are TGTGCCAGCAGCCCCAGCGGACAGGGCCTGCCGCAGTTCTTC. This chain connects TRBV9 to TRBJ2-1; 8 bases match TRBD1. With 4 bases clipped from V and 12 bases from J, the junction kept 12 bases outside the gene matches. Germline-derived CDR1 and CDR2 are SGDLS and YYNGEE. CDR3 length: 14 amino acids.

The chain employs TRBV2 and TRBJ2-2; TRBD2 aligns across 8 bases. The length of the CDR3 is 16 residues. J gave up 0 bases and V 5 bases, and 5 bases lay outside the gene matches. The germline V gene has CDR1 SNHLY and CDR2 FYNNEI. CDR3 in amino acids: CASSPLLAANTGELFF. The CDR3 DNA follows: TGTGCCAGCAGTCCTTTACTAGCGGCGAACACCGGGGAGCTGTTTTTT.

The chain employs TRBV9 and TRBJ1-3; D is unresolved. Trimming removed 3 bases from V and 4 bases from J, with 8 bases in between. This CDR3 region has 13 residues. CDR1 and CDR2 from the germline V gene are SGDLS and YYNGEE. CDR3: CASSAGGGNTIYF. The CDR3 coding sequence is TGTGCCAGCAGCGCGGGTGGAGGAAACACCATATATTTT.

This rearrangement joins TRBV7-2 to TRBJ1-1; D not certain. With 0 bases removed from V and 4 bases from J, the gap between germline ends came to 12 bases. The CDR3 length is 15 residues. Looked up from germline, CDR1 is SGHTA and CDR2 is FQGNSA. DNA for the CDR3: TGTGCCAGCAGCTTAGCGGGCCCGGGGAGCACTGAAGCTTTCTTT. This gives the protein CASSLAGPGSTEAFF.

V usage is TRBV11-1 and J usage is TRBJ2-5; D is undetermined. Germline V CDR1 and CDR2: SGHAT, FQDESV (reference sequence). Deletions cut 4 bases from V and 5 bases from J, with 8 bases between. The CDR3 loop spans 12 amino acids. The DNA of the CDR3 is TGTGCCAGCAGCTACAATGTTGAGACCCAGTACTTC. As protein: CASSYNVETQYF. Full variable domain (rest looked up from reference TRBV11-1 and TRBJ2-5): EAEVAQSPRYKITEKSQAVAFWCDPISGHATLYWYRQILGQGPELLVQFQDESVVDDSQLPKDRFSAERLKGVDSTLKIQPAELGDSAMYLCASSYNVETQYFGPGTRLLVL.

The chain joins TRBV20-1 to TRBJ2-7; D not certain. Trimming took off 5 bases at V and 3 bases at J, with 8 bases between the two ends. CDR1 and CDR2 from the germline V gene are DFQATT and SNEGSKA (reference sequence). This CDR3 has 11 amino acids. The DNA of the CDR3 is TGCAGTGCTTTAGGTGGCTACGAGCAGTACTTC. Amino acids: CSALGGYEQYF.

The chain joins TRBV7-2 to TRBJ2-1, with 14 bases fitting TRBD2. CDR1 SGHTA and CDR2 FQGNSA come from the germline V gene. The CDR3 is 16 amino acids. Trimming cost V 5 bases and J 7 bases; bases outside gene matches: 7. CDR3 coding DNA: TGTGCCAGCAGCCCCTGGACTAGCGGGGGGCGGAATGAGCAGTTCTTC. It translates to CASSPWTSGGRNEQFF.

The chain carries TRBV30 and TRBJ2-4; 7 nucleotides line up with TRBD1. Germline V gene lookup returns CDR1 GTSNPN and CDR2 SVGIG (reference sequence). The CDR3 length is 15 residues. V lost 4 bases, J lost 4 bases, and 10 bases stayed unmatched. In DNA form, the CDR3 reads TGTGCCTGGAACTTCGACAGGGTAGGAAAAAACATTCAGTACTTC. Encoded protein: CAWNFDRVGKNIQYF.

J is TRBJ1-5 and V is TRBV28; tentative D call: TRBD1 (5 bases). Per the germline V gene, CDR1 is MDHEN and CDR2 is SYDVKM. V was pared by 6 bases and J by 6 bases, with 15 bases between. The CDR3 has 14 amino acids. CDR3 residues: CASRPWGDGQPQHF. For the CDR3, the DNA is TGTGCCAGCAGACCCTGGGGGGATGGTCAGCCCCAGCATTTT.